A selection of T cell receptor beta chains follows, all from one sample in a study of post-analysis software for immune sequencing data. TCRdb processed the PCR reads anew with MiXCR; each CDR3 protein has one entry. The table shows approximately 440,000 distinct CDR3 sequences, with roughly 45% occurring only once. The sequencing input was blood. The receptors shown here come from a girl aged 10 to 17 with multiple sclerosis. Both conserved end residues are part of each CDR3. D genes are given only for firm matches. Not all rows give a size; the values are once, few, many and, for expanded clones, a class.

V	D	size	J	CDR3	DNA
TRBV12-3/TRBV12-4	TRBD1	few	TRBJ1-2	CASSLTGTGEPYTF	TGTGCCAGCAGTTTAACGGGGACAGGGGAGCCCTACACCTTC
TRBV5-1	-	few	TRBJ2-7	CASSLLATYEQYF	TGCGCCAGCAGCTTACTAGCAACCTACGAGCAGTACTTC
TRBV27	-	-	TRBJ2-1	CASRDNNEQFF	TGTGCCAGCAGGGACAACAATGAGCAGTTCTTC
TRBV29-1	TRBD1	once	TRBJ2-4	CSVEDEAGGGDIQYF	TGCAGCGTTGAAGATGAGGCAGGGGGCGGTGACATTCAGTACTTC
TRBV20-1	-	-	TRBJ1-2	CSAPRAETNYGCTF	TGCAGTGCTCCTCGGGCGGAAACTAACTATGGCTGCACCTTC
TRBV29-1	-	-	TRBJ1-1	CSVDSEGWNTEAFF	TGCAGCGTTGACTCGGAGGGCTGGAACACTGAAGCTTTCTTT
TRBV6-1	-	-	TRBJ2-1	CASSEVGRRGNEQFF	TGTGCCAGCAGTGAAGTGGGCAGGAGGGGCAATGAGCAGTTCTTC
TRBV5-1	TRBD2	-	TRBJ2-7	CASSPIPGTSGDSYEQYF	TGCGCCAGCAGCCCGATACCTGGGACTAGCGGGGACTCCTACGAGCAGTACTTC
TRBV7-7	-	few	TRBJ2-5	CASSLGVTGPETQYF	TGTGCTAGCAGCTTAGGGGTGACGGGGCCAGAGACCCAGTACTTC
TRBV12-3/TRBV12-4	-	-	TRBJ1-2	CASSSSDNYGYTF	TGTGCCAGCAGTTCCAGCGATAACTATGGCTACACCTTC
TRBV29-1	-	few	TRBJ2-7	CSGQGIGYEQYF	TGCAGTGGGCAGGGAATAGGCTACGAGCAGTACTTC
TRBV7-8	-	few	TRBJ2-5	CASSSTQTQYF	TGTGCCAGCAGCTCCACCCAGACCCAGTACTTC
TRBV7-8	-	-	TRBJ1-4	CASSNRTATNEKLFF	TGTGCCAGCAGCAACCGGACGGCAACTAATGAAAAACTGTTTTTT
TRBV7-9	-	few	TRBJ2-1	CASSSPGGAWNEQFF	TGTGCCAGCAGCTCGCCCGGGGGCGCGTGGAATGAGCAGTTCTTC
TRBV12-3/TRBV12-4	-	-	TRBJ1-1	CASSVFGPNTEAFF	TGTGCCAGCAGTGTCTTCGGGCCGAACACTGAAGCTTTCTTT
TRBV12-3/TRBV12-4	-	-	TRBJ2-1	CASSLIGGWANEQFF	TGTGCCAGCAGTTTAATAGGGGGTTGGGCTAATGAGCAGTTCTTC
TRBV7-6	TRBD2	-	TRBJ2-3	CASSLAGSGLAGSADTQYF	TGTGCCAGCAGCTTAGCGGGTTCAGGACTAGCGGGGAGCGCAGATACGCAGTATTTT
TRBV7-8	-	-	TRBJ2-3	CASSSGPRDAASTDTQYF	TGTGCCAGCAGCTCGGGGCCCCGGGACGCAGCTAGCACAGATACGCAGTATTTT
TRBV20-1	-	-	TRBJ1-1	CSARVVGKDTEAFF	TGCAGTGCTAGAGTGGTTGGGAAGGACACTGAAGCTTTCTTT
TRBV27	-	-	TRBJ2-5	CASSLKGRLETQYF	TGTGCCAGCAGTTTAAAGGGTCGCTTGGAGACCCAGTACTTC
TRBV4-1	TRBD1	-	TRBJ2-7	CATSQANRGDYEQYF	TGCGCCACCAGCCAAGCGAACAGGGGGGACTACGAGCAGTACTTC
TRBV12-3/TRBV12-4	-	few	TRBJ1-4	CASSLRGLNEKLFF	TGTGCCAGCAGTTTAAGGGGCCTTAATGAAAAACTGTTTTTT
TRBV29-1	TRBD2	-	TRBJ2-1	CSVGGGYNEQFF	TGCAGCGTTGGCGGGGGGTACAATGAGCAGTTCTTC
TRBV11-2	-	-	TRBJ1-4	CASSLDGRASEKLFF	TGTGCCAGCAGCTTAGACGGGAGGGCTAGTGAAAAACTGTTTTTT
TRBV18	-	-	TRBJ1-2	CASSPGQGSNYGYTF	TGTGCCAGCTCACCAGGTCAGGGATCGAACTATGGCTACACCTTC
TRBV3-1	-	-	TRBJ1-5	CASSRTDSNQPQHF	TGTGCCAGCAGTCGGACGGACAGCAATCAGCCCCAGCATTTT
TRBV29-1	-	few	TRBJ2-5	CSVEDDRAQYF	TGCAGCGTTGAAGATGATAGAGCACAGTACTTC
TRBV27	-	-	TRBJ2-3	CASSLRREGDTQYF	TGTGCCAGCAGTTTAAGGCGGGAAGGGGATACGCAGTATTTT
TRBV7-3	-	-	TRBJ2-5	CASSLGLASRDETQYF	TGTGCCAGCAGCTTAGGGTTGGCTAGCCGGGATGAGACCCAGTACTTC
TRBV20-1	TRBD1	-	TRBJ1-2	CSAQTGVSNYGYTF	TGCAGTGCTCAGACAGGGGTCTCTAACTATGGCTACACCTTC
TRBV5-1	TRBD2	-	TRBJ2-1	CASSIGTSGMNNEQFF	TGCGCCAGCAGCATCGGGACTAGCGGCATGAACAATGAGCAGTTCTTC
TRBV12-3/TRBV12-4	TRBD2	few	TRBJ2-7	CASSRTSGSAYEQYF	TGTGCCAGCAGCCGTACTAGCGGGAGTGCCTACGAGCAGTACTTC
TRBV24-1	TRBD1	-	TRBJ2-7	CATSDLPTGSEQYF	TGTGCCACCAGTGATTTGCCGACAGGGTCCGAGCAGTACTTC
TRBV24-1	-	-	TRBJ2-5	CATSASESFRQTQYF	TGTGCCACCAGTGCATCGGAGAGCTTTAGACAGACCCAGTACTTC
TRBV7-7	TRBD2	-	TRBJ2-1	CASSSLAGGWGMDEQFF	TGTGCTAGCAGCTCTCTAGCGGGAGGGTGGGGGATGGATGAGCAGTTCTTC
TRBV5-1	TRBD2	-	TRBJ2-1	CASSLEPSGGSYNEQFF	TGCGCCAGCAGCTTGGAACCTAGCGGGGGGTCCTACAATGAGCAGTTCTTC
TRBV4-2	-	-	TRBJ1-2	CASNRGTYGYTF	TGTGCCAGCAATCGAGGGACTTATGGCTACACCTTC
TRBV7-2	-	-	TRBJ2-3	CASSLVVAARTQYF	TGTGCCAGCAGCTTAGTGGTAGCGGCGCGTACGCAGTATTTT
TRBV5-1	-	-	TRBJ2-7	CASSLGLGVYEQYF	TGCGCCAGCAGCTTGGGGCTAGGGGTCTACGAGCAGTACTTC
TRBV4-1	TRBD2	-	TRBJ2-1	CASSQGSSGSAETQFF	TGCGCCAGCAGCCAAGGGTCTAGCGGGAGTGCGGAGACCCAGTTCTTC
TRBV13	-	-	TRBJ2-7	CASSPGKGASRYEQYF	TGTGCCAGCAGCCCCGGAAAAGGTGCTAGCCGGTACGAGCAGTACTTC
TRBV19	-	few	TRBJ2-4	CASSPDYLAKNIQYF	TGTGCCAGTAGTCCGGACTATTTAGCCAAAAACATTCAGTACTTC
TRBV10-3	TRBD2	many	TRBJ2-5	CAIGLAGGGETQYF	TGTGCCATCGGTTTAGCGGGAGGCGGGGAGACCCAGTACTTC
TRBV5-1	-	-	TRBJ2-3	CASSLANPGRGDTQYF	TGCGCCAGCAGCTTGGCCAACCCCGGCCGGGGAGATACGCAGTATTTT
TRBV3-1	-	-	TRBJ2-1	CASSHLNEQFF	TGTGCCAGCAGCCACCTTAATGAGCAGTTCTTC
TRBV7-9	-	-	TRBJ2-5	CASSLAADPRETQYF	TGTGCCAGCAGCTTAGCAGCAGACCCCAGGGAGACCCAGTACTTC
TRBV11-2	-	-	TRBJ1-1	CASSAGQNTEAFF	TGTGCCAGCAGCGCGGGACAGAACACTGAAGCTTTCTTT
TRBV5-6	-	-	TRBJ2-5	CASSTRDFQETQYF	TGTGCCAGCAGCACGCGGGACTTCCAAGAGACCCAGTACTTC
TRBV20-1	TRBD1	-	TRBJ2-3	CSGGDRGQDTQYF	TGCAGTGGAGGGGACAGGGGGCAGGATACGCAGTATTTT
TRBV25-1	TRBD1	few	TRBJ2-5	CASSEILGGEETQYF	TGTGCCAGCAGTGAAATATTAGGGGGCGAAGAGACCCAGTACTTC
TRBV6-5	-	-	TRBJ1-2	CASSYTRGLDGYTF	TGTGCCAGCAGTTACACCAGGGGCCTGGACGGCTACACCTTC
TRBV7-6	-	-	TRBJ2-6	CASGPGAGANVLTF	TGTGCCAGCGGACCAGGGGCTGGGGCCAACGTCCTGACTTTC
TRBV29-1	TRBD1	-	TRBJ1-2	CSVRTGKNYGYTF	TGCAGCGTGAGGACAGGGAAGAACTATGGCTACACCTTC
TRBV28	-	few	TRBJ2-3	CASSLFNPASTDTQYF	TGTGCCAGCAGTTTATTTAACCCAGCTAGCACAGATACGCAGTATTTT
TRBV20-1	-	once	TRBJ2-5	CSAYPSQETQYF	TGCAGTGCTTACCCTAGCCAAGAGACCCAGTACTTC
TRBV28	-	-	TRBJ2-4	CASSFHRDGAKNIQYF	TGTGCCAGCAGTTTCCACAGGGATGGAGCCAAAAACATTCAGTACTTC
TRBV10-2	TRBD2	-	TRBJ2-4	CASTTSGRDIQYF	TGCGCCAGCACGACTAGCGGGAGGGACATTCAGTACTTC
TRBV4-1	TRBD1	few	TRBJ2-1	CASSRRTGAPPNEQFF	TGCGCCAGCAGCCGACGGACAGGAGCACCTCCCAATGAGCAGTTCTTC